This T cell receptor beta chain emerged from a study of OX40 agonist ivuxolimab in advanced cancers. The germline gives CDR1 ENHRY, CDR2 SYGVKD. V shed 0 bases and J shed 1 base, with 5 bases lying between them. The CDR3 has 14 amino acids. Data came from immunoSEQ multiplex PCR; TCRdb stores just in-frame clones and leaves some out. The sample yields 70,000 or so clones, approximately 90% seen once. The source was CD4+ or CD8+ T cells sorted from blood, collected in a trial of the OX40 agonist ivuxolimab. This chain connects TRBV10-3 to TRBJ2-3; D gene uncertain. This receptor was identified in an adult with an advanced solid tumor such as melanoma, head and neck, liver or kidney cancer. Written as DNA, the CDR3 is TGTGCCATCAGTGAGTCGATAGGCACAGATACGCAGTATTTT. Amino acid sequence: CAISESIGTDTQYF.